These 30 T cell receptor beta chains came from one sample sequenced in a study of blood T cell repertoires in COVID-19 (dated by TCRdb to about 2020). The method was the immunoSEQ multiplex PCR assay. The table was pulled from immuneACCESS by TCRdb, which kept in-frame rearrangements only. Such tables lose some clones; where checked, under half of the loss comes from unresolved V genes, and the rest has no known cause. The sample table shows about 110,000 clones, and roughly 80% are seen once. Of the sample, 1.5% to 1.7% falls within the top ten clones. What was sequenced was peripheral blood. The receptors derive from a man aged 45 to 65 with acute or convalescent COVID-19.

The chain employs TRBV3-1 (or the pseudogene TRBV3-2) and TRBJ1-2; TRBD1 matches at 11 bases. This CDR3 spans 16 amino acids. Losses at the gene ends were 4 bases for V and 7 bases for J; bases not matched to a gene: 11. The V gene's germline CDR1 is LGHDT and CDR2 YNNKEL (reference sequence). The CDR3 DNA reads as TGTGCCAGCAGCCGATCCCGGGACAGGGGGTCGAGTGGCTACACCTTC. Translating gives CASSRSRDRGSSGYTF.

This clone was seen just once. Here the CDR3 DNA reads TGTGCCAGCAGCCTTTACGAGGCAACTAATGAAAAACTGTTTTTT. This encodes CASSLYEATNEKLFF. The V gene is TRBV6-5, the J gene TRBJ1-4; D is unresolved. Germline-derived CDR1 and CDR2 are MNHEY and SVGAGI. V lost 6 bases and J 0 bases, leaving 11 bases between the germline ends. This CDR3 comprises 15 residues.

The chain uses TRBV5-1 and TRBJ2-7, with D tentatively TRBD2 (5 bases). This CDR3 spans 12 amino acids. V lost 2 bases, J lost 6 bases, and 9 bases lay in between. Per germline, CDR1 SGHRS and CDR2 YFSETQ. In DNA, the CDR3 is TGCGCCAGCAGCTTCGAAGAGGGCGAGCAGTACTTC. This gives the protein CASSFEEGEQYF.

J is TRBJ1-2 and V is TRBV28, with 8 bases lining up with TRBD1. CDR3 length equals 16 residues. The V segment lost 4 bases and the J segment 0 bases; nucleotides outside the gene matches: 7. Germline loops: CDR1 MDHEN, CDR2 SYDVKM. The CDR3 DNA is TGTGCCAGCAGTTCCTTAGACAGGGGATCTAACTATGGCTACACCTTC. This gives the protein CASSSLDRGSNYGYTF.

The chain combines TRBV7-6 with TRBJ1-1; D not certain. Germline CDR1 SGHVS, CDR2 FNYEAQ. The CDR3 has 13 residues. Trimming pared 3 bases from V and 0 bases from J, leaving 5 bases between. In nucleotides, the CDR3 is TGTGCCAGCAGCTTTAATTTGAACACTGAAGCTTTCTTT. Its protein product is CASSFNLNTEAFF.

J is TRBJ1-2 and V is TRBV3-1 (or the pseudogene TRBV3-2); D is ambiguous. Germline CDR1 and CDR2: LGHDT and YNNKEL (reference sequence). The CDR3 runs to 13 residues. V gave up 1 base and J gave up 7 bases, with 10 bases separating them. The CDR3 DNA reads as TGTGCCAGCAGCCAAGCTCGGAGATCTGGCTACACCTTC. It translates to CASSQARRSGYTF.

The gene calls are TRBV2 and TRBJ1-2, with 9 bases aligning to TRBD1. This CDR3 contains 12 residues. After removal of 6 bases from V and 9 bases from J, the junction contained 5 bases not matched to a gene. Germline V gives CDR1 SNHLY, CDR2 FYNNEI. The CDR3: CASRWDRDRYTF. The CDR3 region has the DNA TGTGCCAGCAGATGGGACAGGGATCGCTACACCTTC.

This chain connects TRBV23-1 to TRBJ2-3; D possibly corresponds to TRBD2 (5 bases). TRBV23-1 is recorded as an ORF, its role being uncertain. The CDR3 covers 14 residues. Trimming stripped 4 bases from V and 2 bases from J, with 10 bases between. The CDR3 protein is CASSPRGLTDTQYF. The CDR3, as DNA: TGCGCCAGCAGTCCCCGGGGTCTCACAGATACGCAGTATTTT.

This rearrangement joins TRBV20-1 to TRBJ2-1, with D uncertain. The CDR3 has 12 amino acids. CDR1 is DFQATT, CDR2 SNEGSKA, per germline (reference sequence). Trimming removed 3 bases at V and 2 bases at J, with 5 bases between. CDR3 loop: CSASGAYNEQFF. As DNA, the CDR3 is TGCAGTGCTAGTGGCGCCTACAATGAGCAGTTCTTC.

The chain combines TRBV5-1 with TRBJ2-3; 7 bases agree with TRBD1. The V gene end was trimmed by 4 bases and the J gene end by 6 bases; junction bases not matched to a gene: 5. There are 13 residues in the CDR3. Looked up from germline, CDR1 is SGHRS and CDR2 is YFSETQ. In nucleotides, the CDR3 is TGCGCCAGCAGCGGAACAGGGGCGGATACGCAGTATTTT. Protein sequence: CASSGTGADTQYF.

This clone appeared once. The genes are TRBV6-5 and TRBJ1-2; D not resolved. Deletions cut 6 bases from V and 4 bases from J, with 15 bases between. This CDR3 region has 14 residues. Germline V lookup: CDR1 MNHEY, CDR2 SVGAGI. CDR3 DNA sequence: TGTGCCAGCAGCCTCAGAGGCCCCAGCTATGGCTACACCTTC. Translating gives CASSLRGPSYGYTF.

This clone came up a few times. The J gene is TRBJ1-2, the V gene TRBV12-3 or TRBV12-4; a weak D match, TRBD1 (5 bases). Trimming took off 8 bases at V and 4 bases at J, with 14 bases between the two ends. The CDR3 spans 13 residues. CDR3 nucleotides: TGTGCCAGCGGTTGGGGGGGAGCCTATGGCTACACCTTC. Translation gives CASGWGGAYGYTF.

V and J are TRBV24-1 and TRBJ1-4; possible D gene TRBD1, 5 bases. The CDR3 consists of 14 residues. Germline CDR1 is KGHDR and CDR2 is SFDVKD. V dropped 5 bases and J dropped 3 bases, with 9 bases sitting between them. CDR3 region: CATSGSQANEKLFF. CDR3 bases: TGTGCCACCAGTGGCTCACAGGCTAATGAAAAACTGTTTTTT.

This chain joins TRBV5-1 and TRBJ1-1, with unresolved D. With 2 bases removed from V and 4 bases from J, the gap between germline ends came to 12 bases. Germline loops: CDR1 SGHRS, CDR2 YFSETQ. This CDR3 region has 14 residues. CDR3 DNA: TGCGCCAGCAGCTTCACGGAGATCGGCACTGAAGCTTTCTTT. It translates to CASSFTEIGTEAFF.

The rearrangement uses TRBV7-2 and TRBJ2-1, with 10 bases matching TRBD1. With V trimmed by 1 base and J by 6 bases, 9 bases remained unmatched. The CDR3 runs to 17 residues. Germline CDR1 is SGHTA and CDR2 is FQGNSA. CDR3 amino acids: CASSLEPTGGSGNEQFF. In DNA, the CDR3 is TGTGCCAGCAGCTTAGAACCGACAGGGGGCAGTGGCAATGAGCAGTTCTTC.

This clone was seen a single time. J is TRBJ1-4 and V is TRBV6-5, with D unresolved. Germline assignment: CDR1 MNHEY and CDR2 SVGAGI. There are 15 residues in the CDR3. The germline V and J ends were trimmed by 4 bases and 3 bases, with 12 bases remaining between them. CDR3 bases: TGTGCCAGCAGTTCGTCAGGATTAGCTAATGAAAAACTGTTTTTT. Residues: CASSSSGLANEKLFF.

The V gene is TRBV12-3 or TRBV12-4, the J gene TRBJ1-2, with D perhaps TRBD1 (5 bases). V lost 7 bases to trimming and J lost 6 bases, with 12 bases between them. The CDR3 runs 12 residues. CDR3 nucleotide sequence: TGTGCCAGCACCTGGAGGGGCGATGGCTACACCTTC. Translation: CASTWRGDGYTF.

This clone was observed once. This sequence joins TRBV4-2 and TRBJ1-2; D perhaps matches TRBD1 (6 bases). This CDR3 is built from 14 residues. V was clipped by 3 bases and J by 2 bases, with 10 bases between them. The germline CDR1 and CDR2 sequences are LGHNA and YNFKEQ. CDR3 nucleotide sequence: TGTGCCAGCAGCCAGAGAACAGGGAACTATGGCTACACCTTC. Encoded protein: CASSQRTGNYGYTF.

The rearrangement uses TRBV30 and TRBJ1-4; D unclear. The germline CDR1 and CDR2 sequences are GTSNPN and SVGIG (reference sequence). The CDR3 consists of 13 residues. Trimming stripped 0 bases from V and 8 bases from J, with 10 bases between. CDR3 region: CAWSVGRLEKLFF. The CDR3, as DNA: TGTGCCTGGAGTGTTGGGAGATTGGAAAAACTGTTTTTT.

The rearrangement joins TRBV7-6 to TRBJ2-3; perhaps TRBD1 as D (6 bases). The CDR3 contains 16 residues. Germline V gene lookup returns CDR1 SGHVS and CDR2 FNYEAQ. Trimming cost V 3 bases and J 1 base, with 14 bases left between them. The CDR3 DNA reads as TGTGCCAGCAGCTTTTTTAGCAAGGGGGGCACAGATACGCAGTATTTT. Residues: CASSFFSKGGTDTQYF.

The chain combines TRBV5-5 with TRBJ1-1; no clear D. V dropped 3 bases and J dropped 11 bases, with 17 bases sitting between them. CDR3 length: 13 amino acids. The germline CDR1 and CDR2 sequences are SGHKS and YYEKEE (reference sequence). In DNA form, the CDR3 reads TGTGCCAGCAGCTGGAATCCGGAGGAGTCGGCTTTCTTT. It codes for CASSWNPEESAFF.

This rearrangement joins TRBV15 to TRBJ2-7, with a weak D call TRBD1 (5 bases). Trimming cost V 0 bases and J 9 bases, with 9 bases left between them. The CDR3 contains 12 residues. Germline lookup yields CDR1 LNHNV and CDR2 YYDKDF (reference sequence). The CDR3 DNA reads TGTGCCACCAGCAGAGATCAACAGGCGCAGTACTTC. Protein: CATSRDQQAQYF.

The chain's CDR3 is CASSLASSSITDTQYF. CDR3 nucleotides: TGCGCCAGCAGCTTGGCCTCCTCCTCTATCACAGATACGCAGTATTTT. J is TRBJ2-3 and V is TRBV5-1; D not resolved. CDR1 SGHRS and CDR2 YFSETQ come from the germline V gene. The length of the CDR3 is 16 residues. V lost 0 bases and J 2 bases, leaving 13 bases between the germline ends. Filled out from reference TRBV5-1 and TRBJ2-3, the complete variable domain reads KAGVTQTPRYLIKTRGQQVTLSCSPISGHRSVSWYQQTPGQGLQFLFEYFSETQRNKGNFPGRFSGRQFSNSRSEMNVSTLELGDSALYLCASSLASSSITDTQYFGPGTRLTVL.

V and J are TRBV5-1 and TRBJ2-3, with 11 bases that match TRBD1. CDR3 size: 16 residues. Trimming removed 4 bases from V and 6 bases from J; junction bases left unmatched: 10. Germline V gives CDR1 SGHRS, CDR2 YFSETQ. CDR3 residues: CASSLRSGTGGDTQYF. The CDR3 DNA is TGCGCCAGCAGCCTACGATCCGGGACAGGGGGTGATACGCAGTATTTT. Variable domain in full (rest from reference TRBV5-1 and TRBJ2-3): KAGVTQTPRYLIKTRGQQVTLSCSPISGHRSVSWYQQTPGQGLQFLFEYFSETQRNKGNFPGRFSGRQFSNSRSEMNVSTLELGDSALYLCASSLRSGTGGDTQYFGPGTRLTVL.

This clone was seen at least ten times. The V gene is TRBV5-4, the J gene TRBJ2-5; weak D call: TRBD1 (5 bases). Germline V gene lookup returns CDR1 SGHNT and CDR2 YYREEE (reference sequence). The CDR3 length is 15 residues. The V end was cut by 0 bases, the J end by 0 bases, with 9 bases between. The CDR3 loop reads CASSLEGPHQETQYF. DNA for the CDR3: TGTGCCAGCAGCTTGGAGGGGCCGCACCAAGAGACCCAGTACTTC.

This clone was counted a single time. The rearrangement joins TRBV18 to TRBJ1-5; no clear D. V lost 0 bases to trimming and J lost 3 bases, with 9 bases between them. Germline V gives CDR1 KGHSH, CDR2 LQKENI. The CDR3 sequence is 15 residues long. This CDR3 reads CASSPPAVLNQPQHF. The CDR3 DNA reads as TGTGCCAGCTCACCACCGGCAGTTCTCAATCAGCCCCAGCATTTT.

J is TRBJ1-5 and V is TRBV14, with unresolved D. Per germline, CDR1 SGHDN and CDR2 FVKESK. The CDR3 runs to 13 residues. V was pared by 0 bases and J by 6 bases, with 6 bases between. CDR3 bases: TGTGCCAGCAGCCAAGATCCACTTCAGCCCCAGCATTTT. It codes for CASSQDPLQPQHF.

This rearrangement joins TRBV5-1 to TRBJ1-1; 7 bases fit TRBD1. Looked up from germline, CDR1 is SGHRS and CDR2 is YFSETQ. This CDR3 is 13 amino acids long. V shed 3 bases and J 5 bases; nucleotides not matched to a gene: 4. CDR3 coding DNA: TGCGCCAGCAGCTCGGGACAGCGGACTGAAGCTTTCTTT. Translated: CASSSGQRTEAFF.

This chain uses TRBV18 with TRBJ2-7, with 8 bases lining up with TRBD2. Germline values: CDR1 KGHSH, CDR2 LQKENI. There are 13 residues in the CDR3. After removal of 1 base from V and 4 bases from J, the junction contained 0 bases not matched to a gene. DNA for the CDR3: TGTGCCAGCTCACCACTAGCGGGGTACGAGCAGTACTTC. It specifies CASSPLAGYEQYF.

CDR3 DNA: TGTGCCAGCAGCAATAACTTGGACTATGGCTACACCTTC. The encoded protein is CASSNNLDYGYTF. The chain couples TRBV11-2 to TRBJ1-2; no clear D gene. The CDR3 has 13 amino acids. CDR1 and CDR2 from the germline V gene are SGHAT and FQNNGV. The ends were cut back, 5 bases at V and 3 bases at J, with 10 bases in the middle. Drawing the rest from reference TRBV11-2 and TRBJ1-2, the complete variable domain is EAGVAQSPRYKIIEKRQSVAFWCNPISGHATLYWYQQILGQGPKLLIQFQNNGVVDDSQLPKDRFSAERLKGVDSTLKIQPAKLEDSAVYLCASSNNLDYGYTFGSGTRLTVV.